This TCR beta chain was found in a study of tissue T cells after allogeneic stem cell transplantation (dated 2022 in TCRdb). For the wider study: Six or seven adult allo-HCT recipients with steroid-refractory GVHD were prospectively enrolled in a research-autopsy study over a roughly three-year period. TCR beta repertoires were profiled across many tissues obtained from research autopsies of patients with and without GVHD, as well as in mouse models of GVHD. The human arm was conducted as a prospective observational study, and neither blinding nor randomization was performed. A handful of GVHD patients had pre-transplant PBMCs available, and those PBMCs were of recipient origin. In viably preserved blood and marrow, CD3+ T cells were flow-sorted if cell numbers allowed, whereas smaller samples went directly to DNA extraction. Gastrointestinal GVHD was present in all GVHD patients, several lines of GVHD-directed therapy were administered to all GVHD patients, and skin involvement was additionally present in about 5 GVHD patients. Every GVHD patient received a graft from a donor; a handful of grafts were unmodified and three were CD34-selected to deplete T cells. Findings and caveats that apply to the study as a whole: In both patients and mice, T cells from blood and spleen covered only a limited part of the TCR repertoire found in tissues. Only a few T cell clones appeared in more than one patient, yet motif-based clustering showed tissue-specific repertoire signatures that were shared between patients. A small and clinically heterogeneous patient cohort was studied, and sampling depth was acknowledged as a limitation. Which tissue TCRs were alloreactive or antigen-specific was not determined in the study, and some clones might have been persisting host cells. Within patients, how anatomically similar tissues were was a major factor shaping TCR repertoire composition, regardless of disease or transplant status.

This specimen's time point label, interpreted: recipient (host-origin) PBMCs collected before allo-HCT. As concerns this clone: There is no known antigen for this receptor. The sample holds no much larger clone one base away, and base qualities are not on file.

The library was prepared using the immunoSEQ multiplex PCR assay. Adaptive Biotechnologies performed TCRbeta CDR3 sequencing at survey depth and reported CDR3 sequences, V/J genes, productive frequency, and template counts. TCR beta CDR3 regions were amplified from genomic DNA instead of RNA. In the authors' own workflow: Pairwise repertoire overlap between tissues was quantified with Jensen-Shannon divergence, where 1 means complete divergence and 0 identical. Based on pairwise JSD values, tissues were grouped by single-linkage agglomerative hierarchical clustering, and the results were shown as dendrograms. GLIPH2 was run on all patient samples with simulation_depth 1000, kmer_min_depth 3 and cdr3_length_cutoff 8, and groups with more than two unique CDR3s were retained. A standardized tissue-overlap score extrapolated Jaccard GLIPH-group overlap across patients to a standard repertoire size of 1000 clones. Linear mixed-effect models, with tissue as a fixed effect and individual as a random effect, were used to test how diversity related to clinical or experimental variables. Drawn from immuneACCESS, this table holds only the in-frame rearrangements with V and J called that TCRdb kept. Clones are partly lost; checked studies trace under half to an unresolved V gene and leave the rest unexplained. V, J and clone size are those of that table, while D and trimming were read from the DNA. Across this sample there are about 43,000 clones, with about nine tenths seen only once. The ten most abundant clones make up roughly 3.8% of the sample.

The cysteine opens and the phenylalanine closes a CDR3 of 14 amino acids. The sequence is cut down to CDR3 DNA, 42 bases in frame from base 1. According to the germline V gene, CDR1 reads SGHAT and CDR2 reads FQNNGV. Trimming removed 4 bases from V and 9 bases from J, leaving 13 bases between the germline ends. The clonotype was recovered from a woman aged 35-75 years who later had graft-versus-host disease after an allogeneic stem cell transplant. The sequenced sample was blood, obtained before transplantation. The chain couples TRBV11-2 to TRBJ1-6; TRBD1 is a possible D gene, resting on 6 matching bases. The DNA is TGTGCCAGCAGCTCCCCAGGGGTGGCTTCACCCCTCCACTTT. It is translated as CASSSPGVASPLHF.